These T cell receptor beta chains were read from a single sample in a study of cytomegalovirus exposure and HLA in healthy donors. Sequencing was performed with immunoSEQ multiplex PCR; in TCRdb, only in-frame clones are kept and a portion is missing. Of more than 100,000 clones listed, approximately 78% are singletons. Sequenced input: PBMCs. Receptors were obtained from a woman aged 40-49 years in good health and CMV-seropositive. The CDR3 runs from the conserved cysteine through the conserved F or W. Each record gives: clone size, D gene, V gene, J gene, CDR3 length, CDR3 protein, CDR3 DNA. D genes are given only for firm matches. Clone size is stated in some rows and not others, as once, few, many or a class when expanded.

size: .
D: TRBD1
V: TRBV7-3
J: TRBJ2-7
length: 13
CDR3: CASSRGQGEEQYF
DNA: TGTGCCAGCAGCAGGGGACAGGGCGAGGAGCAGTACTTC

size: .
D: .
V: TRBV5-6
J: TRBJ2-3
length: 12
CDR3: CASSLTADTQYF
DNA: TGTGCCAGCAGCTTAACTGCAGATACGCAGTATTTT

size: once
D: TRBD1
V: TRBV7-2
J: TRBJ1-5
length: 15
CDR3: CASSFAGGGNQPQHF
DNA: TGTGCCAGCAGCTTTGCAGGGGGTGGCAATCAGCCCCAGCATTTT

size: .
D: TRBD1
V: TRBV19
J: TRBJ1-5
length: 15
CDR3: CASSLSTGRRQPQHF
DNA: TGTGCCAGTAGTTTGTCGACAGGGAGGAGGCAGCCCCAGCATTTT

size: .
D: .
V: TRBV18
J: TRBJ1-1
length: 15
CDR3: CASSSPERVNTEAFF
DNA: TGTGCCAGCTCATCCCCGGAACGGGTGAACACTGAAGCTTTCTTT

size: .
D: .
V: TRBV20-1
J: TRBJ2-3
length: 11
CDR3: CSARLADTQYF
DNA: TGCAGTGCTAGACTAGCGGATACGCAGTATTTT

size: .
D: TRBD1
V: TRBV9
J: TRBJ2-5
length: 15
CDR3: CASSIMGTGGETQYF
DNA: TGTGCCAGCAGCATCATGGGGACAGGGGGAGAGACCCAGTACTTC

size: .
D: .
V: TRBV5-4
J: TRBJ1-2
length: 13
CDR3: CASRTDSLGGYTF
DNA: TGTGCCAGCAGAACGGACAGCCTCGGGGGCTACACCTTC

size: few
D: .
V: TRBV6-1
J: TRBJ1-5
length: 14
CDR3: CASSEAPSGSPQHF
DNA: TGTGCCAGCAGTGAAGCCCCAAGCGGTTCGCCCCAGCATTTT

size: .
D: TRBD1
V: TRBV7-6
J: TRBJ1-4
length: 16
CDR3: CASSPRTGTGNEKLFF
DNA: TGTGCCAGCAGTCCCAGAACCGGGACAGGGAATGAAAAACTGTTTTTT

size: .
D: TRBD1
V: TRBV2
J: TRBJ1-5
length: 13
CDR3: CASTRTGRQPQHF
DNA: TGTGCCAGCACCCGGACAGGGCGGCAGCCCCAGCATTTT

size: .
D: .
V: TRBV28
J: TRBJ1-1
length: 13
CDR3: CASSLGANTEAFF
DNA: TGTGCCAGCAGTCTGGGGGCGAACACTGAAGCTTTCTTT

size: .
D: TRBD1
V: TRBV5-4
J: TRBJ1-1
length: 14
CDR3: CASSLQGAGTEAFF
DNA: TGTGCCAGCAGCTTACAGGGGGCAGGGACTGAAGCTTTCTTT

size: .
D: TRBD2
V: TRBV7-9
J: TRBJ2-1
length: 18
CDR3: CASSLPAFSGERYNEQFF
DNA: TGTGCCAGCAGCTTACCCGCGTTTAGCGGGGAGCGGTACAATGAGCAGTTCTTC

size: .
D: .
V: TRBV27
J: TRBJ1-5
length: 15
CDR3: CASSGGTVINQPQHF
DNA: TGTGCCAGCAGTGGAGGAACAGTCATCAATCAGCCCCAGCATTTT

size: .
D: TRBD1
V: TRBV4-3
J: TRBJ2-5
length: 15
CDR3: CASSQQPTGGETQYF
DNA: TGCGCCAGCAGCCAGCAACCGACAGGGGGAGAGACCCAGTACTTC

size: .
D: .
V: TRBV5-1
J: TRBJ1-6
length: 14
CDR3: CASSLQGWNSPLHF
DNA: TGCGCCAGCAGCTTGCAGGGTTGGAATTCACCCCTCCACTTT

size: few
D: .
V: TRBV7-2
J: TRBJ2-3
length: 11
CDR3: CASTLTDTQYF
DNA: TGTGCCAGCACCCTAACAGATACGCAGTATTTT

size: .
D: TRBD2
V: TRBV4-2
J: TRBJ2-1
length: 16
CDR3: CASSPGLAGGHNEQFF
DNA: TGTGCCAGCAGCCCGGGACTAGCGGGGGGTCACAATGAGCAGTTCTTC

size: .
D: TRBD2
V: TRBV4-2
J: TRBJ2-5
length: 15
CDR3: CASSQETSGVETQYF
DNA: TGTGCCAGCAGCCAAGAGACTAGCGGGGTGGAGACCCAGTACTTC

size: .
D: TRBD1
V: TRBV5-1
J: TRBJ1-1
length: 13
CDR3: CASSYGQGTEAFF
DNA: TGCGCCAGCAGCTATGGACAGGGCACTGAAGCTTTCTTT

size: .
D: .
V: TRBV5-4
J: TRBJ1-2
length: 15
CDR3: CASSQAGGGDYGYTF
DNA: TGTGCCAGCAGCCAGGCGGGCGGGGGGGACTATGGCTACACCTTC

size: once
D: TRBD2
V: TRBV29-1
J: TRBJ2-1
length: 13
CDR3: CSVETSGGNEQFF
DNA: TGCAGCGTTGAGACTAGCGGGGGCAATGAGCAGTTCTTC

size: .
D: .
V: TRBV18
J: TRBJ2-1
length: 16
CDR3: CASSPRVGDSYNEQFF
DNA: TGTGCCAGCTCACCCAGGGTAGGGGACTCCTACAATGAGCAGTTCTTC

size: .
D: TRBD2
V: TRBV10-3
J: TRBJ2-7
length: 15
CDR3: CAISSTSASHYEQYF
DNA: TGTGCCATCAGTTCGACTAGCGCGAGCCACTACGAGCAGTACTTC

size: .
D: .
V: TRBV7-9
J: TRBJ1-6
length: 16
CDR3: CASSLTVGQRNSPLHF
DNA: TGTGCCAGCAGCTTAACAGTAGGACAGAGAAATTCACCCCTCCACTTT

size: .
D: .
V: TRBV4-2
J: TRBJ2-1
length: 14
CDR3: CASSQGGAQDEQFF
DNA: TGTGCCAGCAGCCAGGGGGGGGCGCAGGATGAGCAGTTCTTC

size: .
D: TRBD1
V: TRBV7-2
J: TRBJ2-7
length: 14
CDR3: CASSYNRGRYEQYF
DNA: TGTGCCAGCAGTTACAACAGGGGGCGGTACGAGCAGTACTTC

size: .
D: .
V: TRBV6-6
J: TRBJ2-5
length: 15
CDR3: CASTQQGTGWETQYF
DNA: TGTGCCAGCACCCAACAGGGCACAGGCTGGGAGACCCAGTACTTC

size: few
D: TRBD1
V: TRBV9
J: TRBJ1-6
length: 17
CDR3: CASSVGRQGLRNSPLHF
DNA: TGTGCCAGCAGCGTAGGGCGACAGGGATTAAGGAATTCACCCCTCCACTTT

size: .
D: .
V: TRBV6-6
J: TRBJ1-2
length: 13
CDR3: CASTPGGNYGYTF
DNA: TGTGCCAGCACCCCGGGGGGAAACTATGGCTACACCTTC

size: .
D: TRBD2
V: TRBV10-3
J: TRBJ2-3
length: 16
CDR3: CAITMRTSGGIDTQYF
DNA: TGTGCCATCACCATGCGGACTAGCGGGGGGATAGATACGCAGTATTTT

size: .
D: .
V: TRBV7-6
J: TRBJ2-3
length: 14
CDR3: CASSSQASTDTQYF
DNA: TGTGCCAGCAGCTCCCAGGCGAGCACAGATACGCAGTATTTT

size: few
D: TRBD1
V: TRBV9
J: TRBJ1-6
length: 14
CDR3: CASSADRGNSPLHF
DNA: TGTGCCAGCAGCGCAGACAGGGGTAACTCACCCCTCCACTTT

size: .
D: TRBD2
V: TRBV7-2
J: TRBJ2-3
length: 15
CDR3: CASSQTSGFGDTQYF
DNA: TGTGCCAGCAGCCAGACTAGCGGGTTTGGGGATACGCAGTATTTT

size: .
D: TRBD2
V: TRBV29-1
J: TRBJ2-1
length: 15
CDR3: CSVCERGGSYNEQFF
DNA: TGCAGCGTTTGTGAGCGGGGGGGCTCCTACAATGAGCAGTTCTTC

size: .
D: .
V: TRBV29-1
J: TRBJ2-7
length: 13
CDR3: CSVRRGSSYEQYF
DNA: TGCAGCGTTAGACGGGGAAGCTCCTACGAGCAGTACTTC

size: few
D: .
V: TRBV9
J: TRBJ2-3
length: 18
CDR3: CASSARILGYLNTDTQYF
DNA: TGTGCCAGCAGCGCCCGGATCTTGGGCTACTTGAACACAGATACGCAGTATTTT

size: .
D: TRBD1
V: TRBV5-1
J: TRBJ2-5
length: 14
CDR3: CASSPTGSQETQYF
DNA: TGCGCCAGCAGCCCGACAGGGTCCCAAGAGACCCAGTACTTC

size: once
D: .
V: TRBV13
J: TRBJ2-7
length: 13
CDR3: CASSLANSYEQYF
DNA: TGTGCCAGCAGCTTAGCAAACTCCTACGAGCAGTACTTC

size: .
D: TRBD1
V: TRBV2
J: TRBJ1-5
length: 14
CDR3: CASSQTGGDQPQHF
DNA: TGTGCCAGCAGCCAGACAGGGGGGGATCAGCCCCAGCATTTT

size: .
D: .
V: TRBV5-1
J: TRBJ2-7
length: 12
CDR3: CASSETTYEQYF
DNA: TGCGCCAGCAGCGAGACTACCTACGAGCAGTACTTC

size: few
D: .
V: TRBV7-9
J: TRBJ1-2
length: 15
CDR3: CASSSDTKANYGYTF
DNA: TGTGCCAGCAGCTCAGACACGAAGGCTAACTATGGCTACACCTTC

size: .
D: .
V: TRBV28
J: TRBJ1-2
length: 12
CDR3: CATYSGGRGYTF
DNA: TGTGCCACCTACTCCGGGGGTAGGGGCTACACCTTC

size: .
D: .
V: TRBV15
J: TRBJ1-5
length: 13
CDR3: CATSSGGNQPQHF
DNA: TGTGCCACCAGTTCCGGCGGAAATCAGCCCCAGCATTTT

size: .
D: TRBD1
V: TRBV10-3
J: TRBJ2-5
length: 13
CDR3: CAISRQGAETQYF
DNA: TGTGCCATCAGCAGACAGGGGGCCGAGACCCAGTACTTC

size: .
D: .
V: TRBV6-1
J: TRBJ2-1
length: 18
CDR3: CASSERGRPPSSYNEQFF
DNA: TGTGCCAGCAGTGAACGTGGGAGGCCCCCGAGCTCCTACAATGAGCAGTTCTTC

size: .
D: .
V: TRBV2
J: TRBJ2-1
length: 11
CDR3: CASTVYNEQFF
DNA: TGTGCCAGCACCGTTTACAATGAGCAGTTCTTC

size: .
D: .
V: TRBV5-1
J: TRBJ1-5
length: 15
CDR3: CASSLVGRPDQPQHF
DNA: TGCGCCAGCAGCTTGGTGGGGCGGCCTGATCAGCCCCAGCATTTT

size: .
D: .
V: TRBV9
J: TRBJ2-1
length: 15
CDR3: CASSPIWAMDNEQFF
DNA: TGTGCCAGCAGCCCTATATGGGCGATGGACAATGAGCAGTTCTTC

size: few
D: TRBD1
V: TRBV5-1
J: TRBJ1-1
length: 16
CDR3: CASSQGQFDMNTEAFF
DNA: TGCGCCAGCAGCCAGGGACAGTTTGACATGAACACTGAAGCTTTCTTT